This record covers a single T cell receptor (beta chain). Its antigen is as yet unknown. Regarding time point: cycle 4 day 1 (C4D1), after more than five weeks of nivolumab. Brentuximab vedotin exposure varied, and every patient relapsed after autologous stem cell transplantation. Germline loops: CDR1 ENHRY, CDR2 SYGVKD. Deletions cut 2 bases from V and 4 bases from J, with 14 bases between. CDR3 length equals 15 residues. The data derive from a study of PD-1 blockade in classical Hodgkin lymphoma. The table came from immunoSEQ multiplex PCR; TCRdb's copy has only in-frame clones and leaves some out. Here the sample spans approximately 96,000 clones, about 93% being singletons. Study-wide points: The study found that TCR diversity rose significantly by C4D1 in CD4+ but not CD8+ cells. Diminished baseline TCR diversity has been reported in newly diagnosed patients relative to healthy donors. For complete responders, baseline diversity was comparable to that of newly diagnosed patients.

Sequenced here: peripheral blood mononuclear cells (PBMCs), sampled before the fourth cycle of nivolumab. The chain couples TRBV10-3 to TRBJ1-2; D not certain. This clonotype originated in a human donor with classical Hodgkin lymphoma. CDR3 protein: CAISEGRDGGYGYTF. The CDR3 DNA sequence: TGTGCCATCAGTGAGGGGCGCGACGGTGGCTATGGCTACACCTTC.